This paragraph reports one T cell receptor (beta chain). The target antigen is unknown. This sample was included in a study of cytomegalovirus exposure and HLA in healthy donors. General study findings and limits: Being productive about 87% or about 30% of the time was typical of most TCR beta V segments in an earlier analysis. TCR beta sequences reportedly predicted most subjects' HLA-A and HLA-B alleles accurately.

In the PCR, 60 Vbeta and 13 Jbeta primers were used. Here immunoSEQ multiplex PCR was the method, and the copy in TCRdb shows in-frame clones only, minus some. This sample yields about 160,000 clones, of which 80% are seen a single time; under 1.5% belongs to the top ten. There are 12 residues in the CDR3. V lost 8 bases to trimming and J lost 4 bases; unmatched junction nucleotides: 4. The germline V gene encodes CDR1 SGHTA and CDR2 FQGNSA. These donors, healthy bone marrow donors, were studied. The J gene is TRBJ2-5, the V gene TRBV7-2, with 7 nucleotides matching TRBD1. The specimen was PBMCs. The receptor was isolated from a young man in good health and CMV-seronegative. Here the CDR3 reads CASAWDRETQYF. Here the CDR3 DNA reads TGTGCCAGCGCCTGGGACAGAGAGACCCAGTACTTC.